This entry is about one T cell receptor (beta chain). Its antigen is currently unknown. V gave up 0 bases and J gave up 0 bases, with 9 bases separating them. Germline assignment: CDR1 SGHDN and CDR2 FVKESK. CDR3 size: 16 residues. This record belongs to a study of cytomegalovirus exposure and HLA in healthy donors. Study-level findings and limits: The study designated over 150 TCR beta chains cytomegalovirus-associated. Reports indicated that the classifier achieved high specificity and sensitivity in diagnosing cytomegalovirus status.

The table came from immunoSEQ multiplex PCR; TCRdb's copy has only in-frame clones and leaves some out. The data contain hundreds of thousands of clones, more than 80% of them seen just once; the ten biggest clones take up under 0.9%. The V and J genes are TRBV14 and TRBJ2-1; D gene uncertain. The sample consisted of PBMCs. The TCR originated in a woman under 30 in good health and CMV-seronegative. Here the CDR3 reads CASSQDLGFSYNEQFF. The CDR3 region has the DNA TGTGCCAGCAGCCAAGATCTAGGCTTCTCCTACAATGAGCAGTTCTTC.